The clone carrying this T cell receptor (beta chain) was seen ten or more times. The data originate from a study of early T cells in non-severe SARS-CoV-2 infection. Study context: The sequenced material was bulk RNA from unsorted whole blood, and its chains were unpaired.

The CDR3 contains 13 residues. Trimming removed 5 bases at V and 5 bases at J, with 12 bases between. Germline CDR1 reads SGHTA; CDR2 reads FQGNSA. The protocol attached unique molecular identifiers to individual cDNA molecules. MiXCR was run by TCRdb on the 5' RACE reads, yielding one entry per CDR3 protein. The sample includes more than 65,000 distinct CDR3 sequences, around 13% of them seen just once. The chain has TRBV7-2 and TRBJ2-5; no firm D call. Sequenced input: whole blood. This TCR derives from an adult who was a healthcare worker with PCR-confirmed SARS-CoV-2 infection or an uninfected control (not recorded which). The CDR3 sequence: CASSRGPKETQYF. The CDR3 DNA sequence: TGTGCCAGCAGCCGAGGTCCCAAGGAGACCCAGTACTTC. The variable domain in full, with the rest retrieved from reference TRBV7-2 and TRBJ2-5, is GAGVSQSPSNKVTEKGKDVELRCDPISGHTALYWYRQSLGQGLEFLIYFQGNSAPDKSGLPSDRFSAERTGGSVSTLTIQRTQQEDSAVYLCASSRGPKETQYFGPGTRLLVL.